The present entry profiles one T cell receptor beta chain with its context. Germline assignment: CDR1 DFQATT and CDR2 SNEGSKA (reference sequence). Trimming left V 6 bases short and J 7 bases short, with 10 bases between. The CDR3 is made up of 11 amino acids. CDR3-region Arm-PCR and iRepertoire HTBI primers produced the TCR beta libraries. Methods used by the authors: Across the samples, identification revealed some 64 TRBV and some 14 TRBJ segments. TCRdb reanalysed the multiplex PCR reads using MiXCR and keeps one entry per CDR3 protein. Clone size and V and J calls follow TCRdb, not the original study. The data contain 580,000 or so distinct CDR3 sequences, 16% of them seen just once; the ten biggest clones take up 9.5% to 15%. Noted time point: newly diagnosed GD, antithyroid drugs for less than 3 months. Extracted PBMC RNA gave rise to the TCR library. This sample was included in a study of regulatory T cells in long-lasting Graves disease.

The data also belong to a second study, concerning T cells in Graves' hyperthyroidism and ophthalmopathy.

V gene TRBV20-1 combines with J gene TRBJ1-5, with D maybe TRBD1 (6 bases). Sequencing was performed on peripheral blood mononuclear cells (PBMCs), taken at new diagnosis, from a patient treated with antithyroid drugs. The receptor was derived from a man aged 18 to 35 with Graves disease. The CDR3 region has the DNA TGCAGTGCCACAGGGAACCAGCCCCAGCATTTT. This translates into CSATGNQPQHF.